This T cell receptor (beta chain) emerged from a study of blood T cell repertoires in COVID-19. Study background: Resolution of symptoms, clearance, or two negative PCRs was present in recovered Cohort 3 donors. Acute and convalescent COVID-19 specimens originated in the United States, Italy and Spain.

The CDR3 runs 14 residues. CDR1 and CDR2 (germline): SEHNR, FQNEAQ (reference sequence). V shed 5 bases and J shed 0 bases, with 9 bases lying between them. Individuals aged 18 to 89 years were recruited from approximately 22 US areas. Cohort placement rested on clinical history that participants reported themselves. Sequencing was performed with immunoSEQ multiplex PCR; in TCRdb, only in-frame clones are kept and a portion is missing. The sample has fewer than 250,000 clones; around 83% are singletons. The sequenced sample consisted of PBMCs or T cells enriched from blood (not recorded which). This chain links TRBV7-9 with TRBJ2-3, with D possibly TRBD2 on 5 matching bases. This TCR derives from a woman between 40 and 55 years old in a cohort exposed to, infected with or recovered from COVID-19 (not recorded which). This CDR3 reads CASSTWTSTDTQYF. In DNA, the CDR3 is TGTGCCAGCAGCACCTGGACTAGCACAGATACGCAGTATTTT.